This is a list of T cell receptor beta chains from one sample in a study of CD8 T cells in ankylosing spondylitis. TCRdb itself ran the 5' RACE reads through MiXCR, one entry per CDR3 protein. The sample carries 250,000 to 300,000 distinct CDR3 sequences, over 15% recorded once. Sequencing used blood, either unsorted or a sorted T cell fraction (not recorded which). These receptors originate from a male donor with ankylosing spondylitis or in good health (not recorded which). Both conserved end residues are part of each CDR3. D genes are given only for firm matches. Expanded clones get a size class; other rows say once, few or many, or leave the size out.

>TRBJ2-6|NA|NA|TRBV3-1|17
CASSQGQGSSGANVLTF
TGTGCCAGCAGCCAAGGGCAGGGCTCCTCTGGGGCCAACGTCCTGACTTTC
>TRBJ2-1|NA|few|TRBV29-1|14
CSVEKAGIEGEQFF
TGCAGCGTTGAAAAGGCGGGCATCGAGGGCGAGCAGTTCTTC
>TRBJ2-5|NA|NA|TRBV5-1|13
CASSSIYQETQYF
TGCGCCAGCAGCTCCATTTACCAAGAGACCCAGTACTTC
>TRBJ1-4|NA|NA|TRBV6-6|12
CATRPGNEKLFF
TGTGCCACCAGACCGGGTAATGAAAAACTGTTTTTT
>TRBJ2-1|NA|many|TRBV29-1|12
CSVEGPINEQFF
TGCAGCGTTGAAGGACCCATCAATGAGCAGTTCTTC
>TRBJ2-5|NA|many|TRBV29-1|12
CSVEASPKTQYF
TGCAGCGTTGAAGCCAGTCCGAAGACCCAGTACTTC
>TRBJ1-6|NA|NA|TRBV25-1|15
CASMQGNGYNSPLHF
TGTGCCAGCATGCAGGGGAACGGATACAATTCACCCCTCCACTTT
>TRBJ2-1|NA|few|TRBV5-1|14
CASSFNRMVDEQFF
TGCGCCAGCAGCTTTAATAGAATGGTCGATGAGCAGTTCTTC
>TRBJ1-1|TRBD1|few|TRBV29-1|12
CSADRDNTEAFF
TGCAGCGCAGACAGGGATAACACTGAAGCTTTCTTT
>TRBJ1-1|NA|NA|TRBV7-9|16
CASSLSAGKMNTEAFF
TGTGCCAGCAGCCTATCCGCTGGCAAGATGAACACTGAAGCTTTCTTT
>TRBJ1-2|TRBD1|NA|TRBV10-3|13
CAISEDREFGYTF
TGTGCCATCAGTGAGGACAGGGAGTTTGGCTACACCTTC
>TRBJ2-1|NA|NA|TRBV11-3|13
CASSLAARDEQFF
TGTGCCAGCAGCTTAGCTGCGCGGGATGAGCAGTTCTTC
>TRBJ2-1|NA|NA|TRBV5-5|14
CASSPGLSCNEQFF
TGTGCCAGCAGCCCAGGGCTCTCCTGCAATGAGCAGTTCTTC
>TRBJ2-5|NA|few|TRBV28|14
CASSLAGYQETQYF
TGTGCCAGCAGTTTAGCCGGGTACCAAGAGACCCAGTACTTC
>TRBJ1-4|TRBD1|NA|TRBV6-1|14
CASRTGTGGEKLFF
TGTGCCAGCAGAACCGGGACAGGGGGAGAAAAACTGTTTTTT
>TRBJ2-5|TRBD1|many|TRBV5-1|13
CASSRSGGETQYF
TGCGCCAGCAGTAGGTCAGGGGGCGAGACCCAGTACTTC
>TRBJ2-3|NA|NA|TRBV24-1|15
CATSDPQGFGDTQYF
TGTGCCACCAGTGATCCCCAGGGGTTCGGAGATACGCAGTATTTT
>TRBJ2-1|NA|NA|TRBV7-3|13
CASSSLLVKEQFF
TGTGCCAGCAGCTCCCTACTAGTCAAAGAGCAGTTCTTC
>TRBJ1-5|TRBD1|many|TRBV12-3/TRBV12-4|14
CASSPTGGGQPQHF
TGTGCCAGCAGTCCCACAGGGGGCGGTCAGCCCCAGCATTTT
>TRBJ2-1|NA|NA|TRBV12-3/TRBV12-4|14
CASSFGGAGNEQFF
TGTGCCAGCAGTTTCGGGGGAGCGGGCAATGAGCAGTTCTTC
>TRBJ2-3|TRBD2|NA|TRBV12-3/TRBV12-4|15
CASSFGGRPTDTQYF
TGTGCCAGCAGTTTTGGCGGGAGGCCTACAGATACGCAGTATTTT
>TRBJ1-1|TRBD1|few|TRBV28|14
CASSLSAGGARAFF
TGTGCCAGCAGTTTGTCGGCAGGGGGCGCAAGAGCTTTCTTT